This passage covers 17 T cell receptor beta chains from one sample sequenced in a study of cytomegalovirus exposure and HLA in healthy donors. Primers for the PCR totalled 60 Vbeta and 13 Jbeta. The method was immunoSEQ multiplex PCR; TCRdb's version includes in-frame clones alone and lacks a portion of them. Here the sample spans 150,000 to 200,000 clones, about four fifths being singletons. Sequenced sample: PBMCs. All receptors derive from a male donor in good health and CMV-seronegative.

The V call is TRBV30, the J call TRBJ2-1; no definite D call. This CDR3 spans 11 amino acids. Trimming left V 3 bases short and J 10 bases short, with 10 bases between. The germline gives CDR1 GTSNPN, CDR2 SVGIG (reference sequence). The CDR3 sequence is CAWSIEVEQFF. The CDR3 DNA sequence: TGTGCCTGGAGCATCGAGGTGGAGCAGTTCTTC.

Worth noting for this clone: One end of the junction fails to match germline, which may point to a read error. In the same sample, other DNA sequences code for this CDR3. The chain carries TRBV28 and TRBJ1-1; 7 bases agree with TRBD1. Looked up from germline, CDR1 is MDHEN and CDR2 is SYDVKM. This CDR3 comprises 14 residues. CDR3 sequence: CASSLTGVNTEAFF. In DNA form, the CDR3 reads TGTGCTAGCAGTTTAACAGGGGTGAACACTGAAGCTTTCTTT.

The chain combines TRBV28 with TRBJ2-5; D is undetermined. From germline, CDR1 is MDHEN and CDR2 SYDVKM. V dropped 4 bases and J dropped 3 bases, with 3 bases sitting between them. The CDR3 has 11 amino acids. CDR3 coding DNA: TGTGCCAGCAGTTCGGAAGAGACCCAGTACTTC. Translated: CASSSEETQYF.

This chain joins TRBV6-6 and TRBJ1-2; the match to TRBD1 covers 8 bases. The V segment lost 7 bases and the J segment 7 bases; nucleotides outside the gene matches: 11. Per the germline V gene, CDR1 is MNHNY and CDR2 is SVGAGI (reference sequence). The CDR3 has 14 residues. CDR3: CASTPGQVLSGYTF. DNA of the CDR3: TGTGCCAGCACCCCGGGACAGGTCCTGTCTGGCTACACCTTC.

The chain combines TRBV7-3 with TRBJ2-7, with D unresolved. Deletions cut 5 bases from V and 5 bases from J, with 16 bases between. CDR3 length: 14 residues. Germline V gene lookup returns CDR1 SGHTA and CDR2 FQGTGA. This chain's CDR3 is CASSPGREFHEQYF. As DNA, the CDR3 is TGTGCCAGCAGCCCGGGTCGAGAGTTCCACGAGCAGTACTTC.

The V call is TRBV28, the J call TRBJ1-6; 7 bases align to TRBD1. Looked up from germline, CDR1 is MDHEN and CDR2 is SYDVKM. This CDR3 comprises 14 residues. The junction had 5 bases not matched to a gene; V was cut back by 5 bases and J by 7 bases. This CDR3 is CASSRQGRNSPLHF. The CDR3 DNA reads TGTGCCAGCAGTAGACAGGGCCGCAATTCACCCCTCCACTTT.

The chain links TRBV7-9 to TRBJ1-1; no reliable D call. The CDR3 is made up of 12 amino acids. Deletions cut 1 base from V and 8 bases from J, with 8 bases between. The germline V gene has CDR1 SEHNR and CDR2 FQNEAQ (reference sequence). This CDR3 reads CASSLVQVEAFF. The CDR3 DNA is TGTGCCAGCAGCTTAGTTCAGGTCGAAGCTTTCTTT.

The chain employs TRBV5-1 and TRBJ1-1; 8 positions match TRBD1. The CDR3 is 14 residues long. V lost 6 bases, J lost 0 bases, and 4 bases stayed unmatched. The germline V gene has CDR1 SGHRS and CDR2 YFSETQ. CDR3 amino acids: CASTRTGLNTEAFF. CDR3 nucleotides: TGCGCCAGCACCCGGACAGGGCTGAACACTGAAGCTTTCTTT.

The rearrangement joins TRBV7-6 to TRBJ2-7; TRBD1 aligns across 7 bases. This CDR3 spans 14 amino acids. V shed 5 bases and J 2 bases; nucleotides not matched to a gene: 6. Germline lookup yields CDR1 SGHVS and CDR2 FNYEAQ. The CDR3 loop is CASSTGQAAYEQYF. The CDR3 DNA follows: TGTGCCAGCAGCACTGGACAGGCAGCCTACGAGCAGTACTTC.

This clone was detected once. The V call is TRBV30, the J call TRBJ1-2, with D tentatively TRBD1 (5 bases). The CDR3 is 13 residues long. Germline V CDR1 and CDR2: GTSNPN, SVGIG (reference sequence). V dropped 1 base and J dropped 6 bases, with 12 bases sitting between them. This chain's CDR3 is CAWSDLRENGYTF. The CDR3 DNA is TGTGCCTGGAGTGACCTCAGGGAAAATGGCTACACCTTC. Complete variable domain (other parts from reference TRBV30 and TRBJ1-2): SQTIHQWPATLVQPVGSPLSLECTVEGTSNPNLYWYRQAAGRGLQLLFYSVGIGQISSEVPQNLSASRPQDRQFILSSKKLLLSDSGFYLCAWSDLRENGYTFGSGTRLTVV.

The chain employs TRBV19 and TRBJ2-1; unclear D gene. The CDR3 consists of 13 residues. Trimming removed 3 bases from V and 9 bases from J, with 12 bases in between. CDR1 LNHDA and CDR2 SQIVND come from the germline V gene (reference sequence). CDR3: CASSIEAPGEQFF. CDR3 DNA sequence: TGTGCCAGTAGTATCGAGGCCCCCGGTGAGCAGTTCTTC.

The gene calls are TRBV28 and TRBJ1-1; 8 bases are a match to TRBD1. From germline, CDR1 is MDHEN and CDR2 SYDVKM. V was pared by 6 bases and J by 4 bases, with 7 bases of the junction left unmatched. CDR3 length equals 14 residues. CDR3 in DNA: TGTGCCAGCAGCCGCTCGGACAGGGTCACTGAAGCTTTCTTT. Protein product: CASSRSDRVTEAFF. The variable domain in full, with the rest retrieved from reference TRBV28 and TRBJ1-1, is DVKVTQSSRYLVKRTGEKVFLECVQDMDHENMFWYRQDPGLGLRLIYFSYDVKMKEKGDIPEGYSVSREKKERFSLILESASTNQTSMYLCASSRSDRVTEAFFGQGTRLTVV.

The genes are TRBV6-5 and TRBJ1-6; TRBD1 might be the D (5 bases). The V end lost 7 bases, the J end lost 9 bases, and 10 bases lay between the germline ends. The CDR3 has 12 residues. Germline CDR1 and CDR2: MNHEY and SVGAGI. The CDR3 spells CASTGQGSPLHF. CDR3 coding DNA: TGTGCCAGCACCGGGCAGGGTTCACCCCTCCACTTT.

This chain joins TRBV2 and TRBJ2-3, with 7 bases lining up with TRBD2. CDR1 and CDR2 from the germline V gene are SNHLY and FYNNEI. The CDR3 spans 14 residues. J lost 2 bases, V lost 4 bases, and 3 bases had no gene match. CDR3 residues: CASSVSGPTDTQYF. The CDR3 region has the DNA TGTGCCAGCAGTGTTAGCGGGCCCACAGATACGCAGTATTTT.

This rearrangement joins TRBV5-1 to TRBJ2-7; D remains unclear. The CDR3 totals 13 residues. The germline V gene has CDR1 SGHRS and CDR2 YFSETQ. Trimming left V 0 bases short and J 2 bases short, with 6 bases between. The CDR3 nucleotides are TGCGCCAGCAGCTTGGACTCAACCTACGAGCAGTACTTC. Translation gives CASSLDSTYEQYF. Complete variable domain (other parts from reference TRBV5-1 and TRBJ2-7): KAGVTQTPRYLIKTRGQQVTLSCSPISGHRSVSWYQQTPGQGLQFLFEYFSETQRNKGNFPGRFSGRQFSNSRSEMNVSTLELGDSALYLCASSLDSTYEQYFGPGTRLTVT.

This chain joins TRBV4-1 and TRBJ2-3; 7 nucleotides align to TRBD1. Germline CDR1 and CDR2: MGHRA and YSYEKL. J lost 6 bases, V lost 2 bases, and 11 bases had no gene match. This CDR3 region has 16 residues. Here the CDR3 DNA reads TGCGCCAGCAGCCAACCCGACAGGGCCCGTGAGGATACGCAGTATTTT. It specifies CASSQPDRAREDTQYF.

Written as DNA, the CDR3 is TGCGCCAGCTCGGAGGGGGCGAAGGGTTCACCCCTCCACTTT. The encoded protein is CASSEGAKGSPLHF. This chain links TRBV10-2 with TRBJ1-6, with TRBD1 identical over 7 bases. Germline V gene lookup returns CDR1 WSHSY and CDR2 SAAADI. V was clipped by 8 bases and J by 9 bases; unmatched bases: 10. The CDR3 consists of 14 residues.